What follows are 21 T cell receptor beta chains derived from one specimen sequenced in a study of cytomegalovirus exposure and HLA in healthy donors. The PCR was carried out with 60 Vbeta primers and 13 Jbeta primers. This table comes from immunoSEQ multiplex PCR, and its TCRdb copy is limited to in-frame clones, with some not included. The table includes 200,000 or so clones, around four fifths detected once. The sample comprised PBMCs. The receptor source for this set is a woman aged 40 to 55 in good health and CMV-seronegative.

As to this clone: At the DNA level, this CDR3 is encoded by other sequences in the same sample as well. V and J are TRBV6-5 and TRBJ2-6; 7 nucleotides align to TRBD1. The J segment lost 2 bases and the V segment lost 5 bases, leaving 3 bases of the junction unmatched. The CDR3 has 15 residues. Germline CDR1 MNHEY, CDR2 SVGAGI. The CDR3 bases are TGTGCCAGCAGTCTTGACAGGGCTGGGGCCAACGTCCTGACTTTC. The encoded protein is CASSLDRAGANVLTF.

The chain couples TRBV19 to TRBJ1-4; no firm D call. There are 12 residues in the CDR3. With 4 bases removed from V and 8 bases from J, the gap between germline ends came to 8 bases. The germline V gene encodes CDR1 LNHDA and CDR2 SQIVND (reference sequence). The CDR3 loop is CASSNRREKLFF. In nucleotides, the CDR3 is TGTGCCAGTAGTAATAGAAGAGAAAAACTGTTTTTT.

The genes are TRBV7-9 and TRBJ2-7; 10 bases fit TRBD2. The CDR3 extends over 15 amino acids. The germline gives CDR1 SEHNR, CDR2 FQNEAQ (reference sequence). The V gene end was trimmed by 5 bases and the J gene end by 1 base; junction bases not matched to a gene: 5. The chain's CDR3 is CASSASLAGSYEQYF. The CDR3 bases are TGTGCCAGCAGCGCGTCACTAGCGGGGTCCTACGAGCAGTACTTC.

This clone came up a few times. This chain joins TRBV28 and TRBJ2-2; no clear D gene. Germline CDR1 reads MDHEN; CDR2 reads SYDVKM. This CDR3 has 12 residues. Trimming stripped 2 bases from V and 8 bases from J, with 6 bases between. CDR3 DNA sequence: TGTGCCAGCAGTTTAATTCTGGGGGAGCTGTTTTTT. The encoded protein is CASSLILGELFF.

This clone has a handful of counts. The chain joins TRBV10-3 to TRBJ2-3; D is perhaps TRBD2 (6 bases). V lost 6 bases and J lost 2, with 12 bases in between. Germline loops: CDR1 ENHRY, CDR2 SYGVKD. The CDR3 is 14 amino acids. The CDR3 DNA is TGTGCCATCAGGGCGGGGAGTGCCACAGATACGCAGTATTTT. This sequence encodes CAIRAGSATDTQYF.

The chain carries TRBV23-1 and TRBJ2-2, with 8 bases that match TRBD1. TRBV23-1 is annotated as an ORF whose role is uncertain. The CDR3 loop spans 15 amino acids. V gave up 3 bases and J gave up 7 bases; unmatched junction bases: 7. The CDR3 DNA reads TGCGCCAGCAGTCATCCCAGGGGGCCGGACGGGGAGCTGTTTTTT. Protein: CASSHPRGPDGELFF.

This rearrangement joins TRBV30 to TRBJ2-1, with D possibly TRBD2 on 5 matching bases. The CDR3 sequence is 13 residues long. Germline V gives CDR1 GTSNPN, CDR2 SVGIG (reference sequence). Deletions cut 3 bases from V and 4 bases from J, with 10 bases between. The CDR3 sequence: CAWRIATYNEQFF. The CDR3 DNA reads as TGTGCCTGGAGGATAGCGACTTACAATGAGCAGTTCTTC.

The chain joins TRBV7-2 to TRBJ1-3, with 7 bases aligning to TRBD1. J was trimmed by 0 bases and V by 5 bases; bases with no gene match: 7. CDR1 is SGHTA and CDR2 is FQGNSA in the germline V gene. The CDR3 is made up of 16 amino acids. CDR3 bases: TGTGCCAGCAGCGGACAGGTTTTGAGCTCTGGAAACACCATATATTTT. Protein sequence: CASSGQVLSSGNTIYF. Using reference TRBV7-2 and TRBJ1-3 for the parts outside the CDR3, the full variable domain is GAGVSQSPSNKVTEKGKDVELRCDPISGHTALYWYRQSLGQGLEFLIYFQGNSAPDKSGLPSDRFSAERTGGSVSTLTIQRTQQEDSAVYLCASSGQVLSSGNTIYFGEGSWLTVV.

This clone was counted a few times. The chain employs TRBV5-1 and TRBJ1-1, with D uncertain. CDR3 length equals 14 residues. The germline CDR1 and CDR2 sequences are SGHRS and YFSETQ. V was shortened by 0 bases and J by 4 bases, with 10 bases between the two germline ends. The DNA for the CDR3 is TGCGCCAGCAGCTTGGAGGCGGGCGCCACTGAAGCTTTCTTT. Its protein is CASSLEAGATEAFF.

The rearrangement links TRBV5-8 to TRBJ1-1; D is uncertain. Germline V lookup: CDR1 SGHTS, CDR2 YDEGEE. This CDR3 comprises 13 residues. Between the trimmed V and J ends, which lost 1 base and 0 bases, there was a span of 4 bases. The CDR3 region is CASSLSMNTEAFF. CDR3 sequence (DNA): TGTGCCAGCAGCTTGTCCATGAACACTGAAGCTTTCTTT.

V is TRBV27 and J is TRBJ2-7; tentatively, D is TRBD1 (5 bases). Trimming took 6 bases from V and 2 from J, leaving 8 bases between them. Per the germline V gene, CDR1 is MNHEY and CDR2 is SMNVEV (reference sequence). This CDR3 is 12 amino acids long. The CDR3 loop is CASRTTAYEQYF. DNA of the CDR3: TGTGCCAGCAGGACGACAGCCTACGAGCAGTACTTC.

V gene TRBV11-2 combines with J gene TRBJ2-1; D possibly corresponds to TRBD2 (5 bases). The CDR3 extends over 15 amino acids. V shed 1 base and J shed 8 bases, with 15 bases lying between them. Germline V CDR1 and CDR2: SGHAT, FQNNGV. The CDR3 spells CASSLVPDPGDEQFF. CDR3 nucleotide sequence: TGTGCCAGCAGCTTAGTTCCTGACCCCGGGGATGAGCAGTTCTTC.

The genes are TRBV6-6 and TRBJ2-7; 8 bases fit TRBD1. The length of the CDR3 is 15 residues. The ends lost 6 bases at V and 0 bases at J; junction bases unmatched: 7. Germline V CDR1 and CDR2: MNHNY, SVGAGI (reference sequence). CDR3 DNA sequence: TGTGCCAGCAGCTCAAACACAGGGGGCTCCTACGAGCAGTACTTC. Translated: CASSSNTGGSYEQYF.

Turning to this clone: The junction does not match germline at one end; this may be a read error. V usage is TRBV6-1 and J usage is TRBJ1-1; D perhaps matches TRBD1 (5 bases). The CDR3 totals 13 residues. The germline V gene has CDR1 MNHNS and CDR2 SASEGT. The CDR3 sequence is CASNKQVNTEASF. The CDR3 coding sequence is TGTGCCAGCAATAAACAGGTGAACACTGAAGCTTCCTTT.

V is TRBV7-6 and J is TRBJ2-1, with 10 bases fitting TRBD2. The germline V gene encodes CDR1 SGHVS and CDR2 FNYEAQ. The CDR3 spans 19 residues. V lost 4 bases and J lost 7; bases outside the gene matches: 19. Written as DNA, the CDR3 is TGTGCCAGCAGCTCCATGAGGTCGGCTAGCGGGAGACAGGAAAATGAGCAGTTCTTC. This encodes CASSSMRSASGRQENEQFF.

The chain carries TRBV4-2 and TRBJ2-7; D is possibly TRBD2 (6 bases). Germline CDR1 and CDR2: LGHNA and YNFKEQ. This CDR3 comprises 16 residues. V shed 0 bases and J shed 0 bases, with 12 bases lying between them. The CDR3 DNA reads TGTGCCAGCAGCCAAGAAGCCAGCGGGCACTCCTACGAGCAGTACTTC. This codes for CASSQEASGHSYEQYF.

The chain uses TRBV5-1 and TRBJ2-4, with a tentative D call TRBD1 (6 bases). The CDR3 is 14 amino acids. Germline CDR1 and CDR2: SGHRS and YFSETQ. Trimming removed 4 bases from V and 5 bases from J, with 13 bases in between. The CDR3: CASSPDRSQNIQYF. DNA for the CDR3: TGCGCCAGCAGCCCGGACAGAAGCCAAAACATTCAGTACTTC.

The chain has TRBV19 and TRBJ1-2, with D perhaps matching TRBD1 (5 bases). The CDR3 is made up of 13 amino acids. Per the germline V gene, CDR1 is LNHDA and CDR2 is SQIVND (reference sequence). V lost 6 bases to trimming and J lost 4 bases, with 12 bases between them. In nucleotides, the CDR3 is TGTGCCAGTAGCACAGGAGCTATCTATGGCTACACCTTC. Amino acid sequence: CASSTGAIYGYTF.

The chain joins TRBV27 to TRBJ2-5, with 8 bases aligning to TRBD2. Trimming took 0 bases from V and 2 from J; bases not matched to a gene: 8. The CDR3 totals 17 residues. The V gene's germline CDR1 is MNHEY and CDR2 SMNVEV (reference sequence). The CDR3 sequence: CASSLSLQRGLQETQYF. Written as DNA, the CDR3 is TGTGCCAGCAGTTTATCGCTCCAGCGGGGGTTACAAGAGACCCAGTACTTC.

The CDR3 DNA reads as TGTGCCAGTAGTACAGGACTAGCGGGGGGGGGCAATGAGCAGTTCTTC. This gives the protein CASSTGLAGGGNEQFF. The chain employs TRBV19 and TRBJ2-1; 15 bases are a match to TRBD2. Per germline, CDR1 LNHDA and CDR2 SQIVND (reference sequence). CDR3 length: 16 residues. The J segment lost 6 bases and the V segment lost 4 bases, leaving 4 bases of the junction unmatched.

The chain joins TRBV28 to TRBJ2-3; 16 nucleotides line up with TRBD2. CDR3 length: 20 amino acids. The germline V gene has CDR1 MDHEN and CDR2 SYDVKM. V dropped 8 bases and J dropped 4; count of bases not matched to a gene: 18. CDR3 nucleotide sequence: TGTGCCAGCTTTCGGAAGGGAGGATACGGGACTAGCGGGAGGGCAGATACGCAGTATTTT. Encoded protein: CASFRKGGYGTSGRADTQYF.